The rows below give T cell receptor beta chains drawn from one sample of a study of blood T cell repertoires in COVID-19. TCRdb's table, derived via immunoSEQ multiplex PCR, lists solely in-frame clones and lacks some. The table records under 200,000 clones, around 84% of them present only once. Sample: peripheral blood. The origin of the receptors is a woman aged 70-85 years with COVID-19, enrolled during active disease. Each CDR3 is given with its conserved first and last residue. Fields, in order: CDR3 protein, CDR3 DNA, V gene, D gene, J gene, clone size. The D gene is left open where the match is weak. Not all rows give a size; the values are once, few, many and, for expanded clones, a class.

cdr3_aa: CASSRSGRGSYNEQFF
cdr3_nt: TGTGCCAGCAGCCGTAGCGGGAGGGGCTCCTACAATGAGCAGTTCTTC
v_call: TRBV3-1/TRBV3-2
d_call: TRBD2
j_call: TRBJ2-1
clone_size: -

cdr3_aa: CATSAEFYDSPLHF
cdr3_nt: TGTGCCACCTCGGCGGAATTTTATGATTCACCCCTCCACTTT
v_call: TRBV15
d_call: -
j_call: TRBJ1-6
clone_size: -

cdr3_aa: CASSRQVGGTEAFF
cdr3_nt: TGTGCCAGCAGCAGACAGGTCGGCGGCACTGAAGCTTTCTTT
v_call: TRBV6-6
d_call: -
j_call: TRBJ1-1
clone_size: once

cdr3_aa: CAISSAGLSGNTIYF
cdr3_nt: TGTGCCATCAGTTCGGCGGGACTGTCTGGAAACACCATATATTTT
v_call: TRBV10-3
d_call: -
j_call: TRBJ1-3
clone_size: -

cdr3_aa: CASSVGPLGGEQFF
cdr3_nt: TGTGCCAGCAGCGTAGGCCCCCTGGGGGGTGAGCAGTTCTTC
v_call: TRBV9
d_call: -
j_call: TRBJ2-1
clone_size: -

cdr3_aa: CASSWDRENTEAFF
cdr3_nt: TGTGCCAGCAGTTGGGACAGGGAGAACACTGAAGCTTTCTTT
v_call: TRBV6-5
d_call: TRBD1
j_call: TRBJ1-1
clone_size: -

cdr3_aa: CASSQALTSGSVTQYF
cdr3_nt: TGTGCCAGCAGCCAAGCTCTGACTAGCGGGTCGGTTACGCAGTATTTT
v_call: TRBV3-1/TRBV3-2
d_call: TRBD2
j_call: TRBJ2-3
clone_size: -

cdr3_aa: CASSVGVGTGRALF
cdr3_nt: -
v_call: TRBV9
d_call: -
j_call: TRBJ2-1
clone_size: -

cdr3_aa: CATTSGVSTDTQYF
cdr3_nt: TGTGCCACCACTAGCGGGGTAAGCACAGATACGCAGTATTTT
v_call: TRBV28
d_call: TRBD2
j_call: TRBJ2-3
clone_size: -

cdr3_aa: CASSVNQAQETQYF
cdr3_nt: TGTGCCAGCAGCGTCAATCAAGCGCAAGAGACCCAGTACTTC
v_call: TRBV9
d_call: -
j_call: TRBJ2-5
clone_size: few

cdr3_aa: CASSTGTPSYEQYF
cdr3_nt: TGTGCCAGTAGTACCGGGACACCGTCCTACGAGCAGTACTTC
v_call: TRBV19
d_call: -
j_call: TRBJ2-7
clone_size: -

cdr3_aa: CASSLEEREQLDTGELFF
cdr3_nt: TGTGCCAGCAGCTTGGAGGAGCGGGAGCAACTGGACACCGGGGAGCTGTTTTTT
v_call: TRBV5-5
d_call: TRBD2
j_call: TRBJ2-2
clone_size: -

cdr3_aa: CASRGGGGANVLTF
cdr3_nt: TGTGCCAGTAGAGGGGGCGGTGGGGCCAACGTCCTGACTTTC
v_call: TRBV6-5
d_call: TRBD1
j_call: TRBJ2-6
clone_size: -

cdr3_aa: CATSDPDSHNEQFF
cdr3_nt: TGTGCCACCAGTGACCCCGACAGCCACAATGAGCAGTTCTTC
v_call: TRBV24-1
d_call: -
j_call: TRBJ2-1
clone_size: -

cdr3_aa: CSAQGMYEQYF
cdr3_nt: TGCAGCGCCCAGGGGATGTACGAGCAGTACTTC
v_call: TRBV29-1
d_call: -
j_call: TRBJ2-7
clone_size: -

cdr3_aa: CASSVEQGRTGELFF
cdr3_nt: TGTGCCAGCAGCGTAGAGCAGGGAAGAACCGGGGAGCTGTTTTTT
v_call: TRBV9
d_call: -
j_call: TRBJ2-2
clone_size: few

cdr3_aa: CASSFGYGQGANYGYTF
cdr3_nt: TGTGCCAGCAGTTTTGGGTATGGACAGGGGGCTAACTATGGCTACACCTTC
v_call: TRBV28
d_call: TRBD1
j_call: TRBJ1-2
clone_size: -

cdr3_aa: CASAASPSYNEQFF
cdr3_nt: TGTGCCAGCGCTGCAAGCCCCTCCTACAATGAGCAGTTCTTC
v_call: TRBV14
d_call: -
j_call: TRBJ2-1
clone_size: few

cdr3_aa: CASSFGGQPQHF
cdr3_nt: TGTGCCAGCAGTTTCGGCGGACAGCCCCAGCATTTT
v_call: TRBV27
d_call: -
j_call: TRBJ1-5
clone_size: once

cdr3_aa: CASSSSGLPPYF
cdr3_nt: TGTGCCAGCAGCTCCTCCGGACTACCGCCGTACTTC
v_call: TRBV7-2
d_call: -
j_call: TRBJ2-7
clone_size: -

cdr3_aa: CASSQYSNQPQHF
cdr3_nt: TGTGCCAGTAGTCAGTATAGCAATCAGCCCCAGCATTTT
v_call: TRBV19
d_call: -
j_call: TRBJ1-5
clone_size: -

cdr3_aa: CSVGRGGEAFF
cdr3_nt: TGCAGCGTTGGGAGGGGAGGGGAAGCTTTCTTT
v_call: TRBV29-1
d_call: -
j_call: TRBJ1-1
clone_size: -

cdr3_aa: CTSRGPTGVNEQFF
cdr3_nt: TGTACCAGTAGGGGCCCAACGGGAGTTAATGAGCAGTTCTTC
v_call: TRBV19
d_call: -
j_call: TRBJ2-1
clone_size: -

cdr3_aa: CASRKRDRSWSPLHF
cdr3_nt: TGTGCCAGCAGGAAGCGGGACAGGTCCTGGTCACCCCTCCACTTT
v_call: TRBV7-2
d_call: TRBD1
j_call: TRBJ1-6
clone_size: -

cdr3_aa: CASSPVQGQSGANVLTF
cdr3_nt: TGTGCCAGCTCACCGGTACAGGGCCAATCTGGGGCCAACGTCCTGACTTTC
v_call: TRBV18
d_call: -
j_call: TRBJ2-6
clone_size: -

cdr3_aa: CASSNTGGGEQFF
cdr3_nt: TGTGCCAGCAGCAACACGGGGGGAGGTGAGCAGTTCTTC
v_call: TRBV7-6
d_call: TRBD2
j_call: TRBJ2-1
clone_size: -

cdr3_aa: CASSPKDRGQPQHF
cdr3_nt: TGTGCCAGCTCGCCGAAGGACAGGGGGCAGCCCCAGCATTTT
v_call: TRBV2
d_call: TRBD1
j_call: TRBJ1-5
clone_size: -

cdr3_aa: CASSLYMDRLSSNQPQHF
cdr3_nt: TGTGCCAGCAGTCTCTACATGGACAGGTTGTCTAGCAATCAGCCCCAGCATTTT
v_call: TRBV27
d_call: TRBD1
j_call: TRBJ1-5
clone_size: few

cdr3_aa: CASNPHGPNTEAFF
cdr3_nt: TGTGCCAGCAACCCCCACGGTCCGAACACTGAAGCTTTCTTT
v_call: TRBV28
d_call: -
j_call: TRBJ1-1
clone_size: -

cdr3_aa: CASRRGQGGTGELFF
cdr3_nt: TGTGCCAGCAGGAGGGGACAGGGGGGCACCGGGGAGCTGTTTTTT
v_call: TRBV2
d_call: TRBD1
j_call: TRBJ2-2
clone_size: few